This TCR beta chain was documented in a study of cytomegalovirus exposure and HLA in healthy donors. Study background: The roughly 670 first-cohort repertoires shared a platform with the 130 or so validation repertoires, as reported in a later analysis. Study-level results: The study flagged some 170 TCR beta chains as cytomegalovirus-associated.

The assay was immunoSEQ multiplex PCR, and TCRdb's table has in-frame clones only and misses some. The sample contains some 98,000 clones, around 85% of which appear only once. A remark on this clone: Its specificity is unknown.

This CDR3 contains 15 residues. Trimming shortened V by 1 base and J by 0 bases, and 8 bases separated the two germline ends. The germline V gene has CDR1 SGHRS and CDR2 YFSETQ. The specimen sequenced was PBMCs. The TCR comes from a woman aged 25 to 39 in good health and CMV-seronegative. This chain joins TRBV5-1 and TRBJ2-1; D call uncertain. The CDR3 DNA follows: TGCGCCAGCAGCTTGACAGTTAGCTCCTACAATGAGCAGTTCTTC. Amino acids: CASSLTVSSYNEQFF.